This T cell receptor (beta chain) originates from a study of T cells after yellow fever vaccination. The CDR3 sequence is 14 residues long. CDR1 is LNHDA, CDR2 SQIVND, per germline (reference sequence). V was cut by 3 bases and J by 7 bases, with 13 bases left in between. Overall study results and limits: Most primary-vaccination clones recurred post-booster (approximately 96% CD4, about 90% CD8).

TCRdb ran MiXCR on the 5' RACE reads and lists one entry per CDR3 protein. The table has hundreds of thousands of distinct CDR3 sequences, about 13% seen once. Concerning this clonotype: Its antigen is unidentified.

The chain links TRBV19 to TRBJ1-5; unclear D gene. This specimen was PBMCs, taken on the day of the yellow fever booster vaccination. The source of this sequence is a man aged 25 to 40 who received the YFV17D yellow fever vaccine. The CDR3 here is CASSIPQVGQPQHF. The CDR3 DNA reads TGTGCCAGTAGTATCCCCCAGGTCGGGCAGCCCCAGCATTTT.